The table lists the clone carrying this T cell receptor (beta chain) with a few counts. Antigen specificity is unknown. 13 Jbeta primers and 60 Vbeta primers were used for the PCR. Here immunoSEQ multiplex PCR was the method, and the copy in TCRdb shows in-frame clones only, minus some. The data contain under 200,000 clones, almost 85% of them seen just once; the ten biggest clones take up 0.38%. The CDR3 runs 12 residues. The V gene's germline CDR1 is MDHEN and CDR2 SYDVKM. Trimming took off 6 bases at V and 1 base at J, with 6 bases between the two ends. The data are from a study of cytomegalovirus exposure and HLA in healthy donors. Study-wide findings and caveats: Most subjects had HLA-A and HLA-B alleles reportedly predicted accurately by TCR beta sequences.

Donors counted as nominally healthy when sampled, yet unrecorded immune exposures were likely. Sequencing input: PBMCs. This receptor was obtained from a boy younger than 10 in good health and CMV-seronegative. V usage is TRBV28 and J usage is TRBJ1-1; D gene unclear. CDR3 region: CASSDTNTEAFF. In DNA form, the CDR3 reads TGTGCCAGCAGCGACACGAACACTGAAGCTTTCTTT.